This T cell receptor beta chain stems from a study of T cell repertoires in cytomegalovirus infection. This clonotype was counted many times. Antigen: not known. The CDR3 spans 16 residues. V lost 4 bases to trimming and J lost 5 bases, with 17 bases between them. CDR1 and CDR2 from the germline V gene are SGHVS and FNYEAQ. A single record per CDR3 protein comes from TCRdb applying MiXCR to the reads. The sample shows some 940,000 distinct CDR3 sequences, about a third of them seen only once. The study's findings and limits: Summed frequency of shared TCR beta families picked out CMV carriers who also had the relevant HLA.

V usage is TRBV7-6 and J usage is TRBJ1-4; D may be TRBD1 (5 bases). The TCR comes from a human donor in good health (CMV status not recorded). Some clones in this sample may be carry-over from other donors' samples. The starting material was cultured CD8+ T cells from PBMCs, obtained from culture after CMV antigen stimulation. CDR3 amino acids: CASSYSGGGTNEKLFF. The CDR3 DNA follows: TGTGCCAGCAGCTACTCCGGTGGGGGGACCAATGAAAAACTGTTTTTT.